One and the same sample provided the 27 T cell receptor beta chains below, sequenced in a study of T cell responses to AZD1222 COVID-19 vaccine. The assay was immunoSEQ multiplex PCR, and TCRdb's table has in-frame clones only and misses some. Of roughly 150,000 clones in the sample, about 91% were seen once. Sample: peripheral blood, taken on day 0 of MenACWY control vaccination. The receptor source for this set is an adult in good health.

This clone was picked up one time. The chain employs TRBV19 and TRBJ2-3; weak D call: TRBD2 (5 bases). The V end lost 2 bases, the J end lost 1 base, and 7 bases lay between the germline ends. The germline V gene has CDR1 LNHDA and CDR2 SQIVND (reference sequence). The CDR3 is made up of 14 amino acids. The CDR3 region has the DNA TGTGCCAGTAGTATAACTAGTCGCACAGATACGCAGTATTTT. Translating it yields CASSITSRTDTQYF.

The table lists this clone with a few counts. This chain links TRBV9 with TRBJ2-7; tentatively, D is TRBD1 (6 bases). Germline values: CDR1 SGDLS, CDR2 YYNGEE. The CDR3 is 13 residues long. Trimming left V 3 bases short and J 6 bases short, with 13 bases between. Here the CDR3 reads CASSADRKGEQYF. The CDR3 bases are TGTGCCAGCAGCGCCGACAGGAAGGGCGAGCAGTACTTC. The variable domain in full, completed from reference TRBV9 and TRBJ2-7, reads DSGVTQTPKHLITATGQRVTLRCSPRSGDLSVYWYQQSLDQGLQFLIQYYNGEERAKGNILERFSAQQFPDLHSELNLSSLELGDSALYFCASSADRKGEQYFGPGTRLTVT.

J is TRBJ2-1 and V is TRBV7-2; D is unresolved. Germline CDR1 reads SGHTA; CDR2 reads FQGNSA. V dropped 6 bases and J dropped 2 bases, with 11 bases sitting between them. The CDR3 is 14 amino acids. CDR3 region: CASRKASPYNEQFF. The CDR3 coding sequence is TGTGCCAGCAGGAAGGCTTCTCCCTACAATGAGCAGTTCTTC.

The chain has TRBV3-1 (or the pseudogene TRBV3-2) and TRBJ2-1, with TRBD2 identical over 12 bases. Germline-derived CDR1 and CDR2 are LGHDT and YNNKEL (reference sequence). The trim removed 6 bases at V and 9 bases at J, leaving 9 bases unmatched. The CDR3 length is 15 residues. The CDR3 here is CASRYLAGGLGEQFF. CDR3 DNA sequence: TGTGCCAGCAGGTATCTAGCGGGGGGGCTAGGTGAGCAGTTCTTC.

In its sample, this clone was seen once. The chain carries TRBV11-2 and TRBJ1-6, with 7 bases fitting TRBD1. The CDR3 has 15 amino acids. V lost 6 bases to trimming and J lost 4 bases; unmatched junction nucleotides: 6. The V gene's germline CDR1 is SGHAT and CDR2 FQNNGV. The CDR3 DNA reads TGTGCCAGCAGAGGACAGGCTGGATATAATTCACCCCTCCACTTT. Residues: CASRGQAGYNSPLHF.

The chain joins TRBV6-2 or TRBV6-3 to TRBJ2-1; D may be TRBD2 (5 bases). The CDR3 spans 13 residues. Germline V gene data show CDR1 as MNHEY and CDR2 as SVGEGT. V shed 4 bases and J shed 10 bases, with 14 bases lying between them. CDR3 DNA: TGTGCCAGCAGTTCCCCGTCCGGGAAGGAGCAGTTCTTC. It is translated as CASSSPSGKEQFF.

The chain carries TRBV7-2 and TRBJ1-2; TRBD1 matches at 7 bases. CDR3 size: 13 residues. Trimming took 5 bases from V and 4 from J; bases not matched to a gene: 4. CDR1 and CDR2 (germline): SGHTA, FQGNSA. CDR3 sequence (DNA): TGTGCCAGCAGCGAGGACAGGAGCTATGGCTACACCTTC. It yields the protein CASSEDRSYGYTF.

The chain uses TRBV5-6 and TRBJ1-2, with no clear D. CDR1 SGHDT and CDR2 YYEEEE come from the germline V gene. The CDR3 sequence is 15 residues long. V lost 3 bases and J lost 3, with 15 bases in between. The CDR3 DNA follows: TGTGCCAGCAGCTCCTGGGGAACCCCAGACTATGGCTACACCTTC. The encoded protein is CASSSWGTPDYGYTF.

The chain carries TRBV28 and TRBJ1-3, with 8 nucleotides matching TRBD1. The junction had 5 bases not matched to a gene; V was cut back by 6 bases and J by 1 base. CDR3 length: 15 amino acids. CDR1 is MDHEN, CDR2 SYDVKM, per germline. In DNA form, the CDR3 reads TGTGCCAGCAGGGGGACAGGCCCATCTGGAAACACCATATATTTT. Translation: CASRGTGPSGNTIYF.

This chain connects TRBV18 to TRBJ2-7; 12 positions agree with TRBD1. In germline, CDR1 is KGHSH, CDR2 LQKENI. J lost 5 bases, V lost 5 bases, and 4 bases had no gene match. This CDR3 has 14 amino acids. CDR3 region: CASSSGTGGDEQYF. The CDR3 nucleotides read TGTGCCAGCTCATCAGGGACAGGGGGCGACGAGCAGTACTTC.

The V call is TRBV4-3, the J call TRBJ1-2, with 8 bases fitting TRBD1. There are 15 residues in the CDR3. Germline assignment: CDR1 LGHNA and CDR2 YSLEER. V lost 0 bases to trimming and J lost 4 bases; unmatched junction nucleotides: 4. CDR3 in amino acids: CASSQDLRGLYGYTF. DNA for the CDR3: TGCGCCAGCAGCCAAGACCTCAGGGGGCTCTATGGCTACACCTTC.

DNA of the CDR3: TGCGCCAGCAGCCAAGATCTACTAGCGGGACGTTCCGAGCAGTACTTC. It encodes CASSQDLLAGRSEQYF. The chain links TRBV4-1 to TRBJ2-7; 10 bases align to TRBD2. The ends lost 0 bases at V and 6 bases at J; junction bases unmatched: 8. The CDR3 length is 16 residues. Germline assignment: CDR1 MGHRA and CDR2 YSYEKL.

CDR3 protein: CSVDRVRTEAFF. DNA for the CDR3: TGCAGCGTCGATCGTGTTCGGACTGAAGCTTTCTTT. V gene TRBV29-1 combines with J gene TRBJ1-1; D ambiguous. From germline, CDR1 is SQVTM and CDR2 ANQGSEA. CDR3 length: 12 residues. V gave up 6 bases and J gave up 5 bases, with 13 bases separating them.

The chain employs TRBV20-1 and TRBJ1-2, with a tentative D call TRBD1 (5 bases). V lost 3 bases to trimming and J lost 8 bases, with 13 bases between them. This CDR3 region has 12 residues. The germline gives CDR1 DFQATT, CDR2 SNEGSKA (reference sequence). CDR3 region: CSASSGTHGYTF. CDR3 nucleotide sequence: TGCAGTGCTAGTAGCGGGACCCACGGCTACACCTTC.

The genes are TRBV7-9 and TRBJ1-4, with a possible D match to TRBD1 (5 bases). The germline V gene has CDR1 SEHNR and CDR2 FQNEAQ (reference sequence). V gave up 5 bases and J gave up 8 bases, with 18 bases separating them. The CDR3 totals 15 residues. The CDR3 sequence is CASSPSGTLTEKLFF. As DNA, the CDR3 is TGTGCCAGCAGCCCCTCCGGGACCCTTACCGAAAAACTGTTTTTT. The variable domain in full, completed from reference TRBV7-9 and TRBJ1-4, reads DTGVSQNPRHKITKRGQNVTFRCDPISEHNRLYWYRQTLGQGPEFLTYFQNEAQLEKSRLLSDRFSAERPKGSFSTLEIQRTEQGDSAMYLCASSPSGTLTEKLFFGSGTQLSVL.

CDR3 sequence (DNA): TGCAGTGCTAGTGCAGGTGCAGAAGAGACCCAGTACTTC. This codes for CSASAGAEETQYF. The V call is TRBV20-1, the J call TRBJ2-5; D uncertain. The CDR3 has 13 residues. Germline V lookup: CDR1 DFQATT, CDR2 SNEGSKA (reference sequence). Trimming pared 3 bases from V and 3 bases from J, leaving 11 bases between.

The DNA of the CDR3 is TGTGCCAGCAGCCCCGGGACAGCGAATAGGAATTCACCCCTCCACTTT. This gives the protein CASSPGTANRNSPLHF. This sequence joins TRBV27 and TRBJ1-6, with 7 bases that match TRBD1. Germline lookup yields CDR1 MNHEY and CDR2 SMNVEV (reference sequence). The CDR3 has 16 residues. V lost 6 bases to trimming and J lost 7 bases; unmatched junction nucleotides: 12.

The chain combines TRBV7-9 with TRBJ2-7; TRBD1 matches 9 bases. Per germline, CDR1 SEHNR and CDR2 FQNEAQ (reference sequence). CDR3 size: 17 residues. Trimming removed 2 bases from V and 1 base from J; junction bases left unmatched: 9. As DNA, the CDR3 is TGTGCCAGCAGCTTAAGTATGCGGGACAGGGCATCCTACGAGCAGTACTTC. It specifies CASSLSMRDRASYEQYF.

This rearrangement joins TRBV7-3 to TRBJ2-3; D perhaps matches TRBD2 (5 bases). Looked up from germline, CDR1 is SGHTA and CDR2 is FQGTGA. Trimming shortened V by 6 bases and J by 1 base, and 20 bases separated the two germline ends. CDR3 length equals 17 residues. CDR3 amino acids: CASRSGLRAPGTDTQYF. In nucleotides, the CDR3 is TGTGCCAGCAGGTCCGGTCTGCGGGCACCCGGCACAGATACGCAGTATTTT.

The gene calls are TRBV4-2 and TRBJ2-7; D ambiguous. Germline CDR1 LGHNA, CDR2 YNFKEQ. Trimming pared 2 bases from V and 3 bases from J, leaving 5 bases between. The CDR3 runs to 12 residues. The CDR3 coding sequence is TGTGCCAGCAGCCAACCAAACTACGAGCAGTACTTC. Its protein is CASSQPNYEQYF.

The chain joins TRBV6-5 to TRBJ1-2; D remains unclear. Between the trimmed V and J ends, which lost 6 bases and 1 base, there was a span of 9 bases. There are 13 residues in the CDR3. Per the germline V gene, CDR1 is MNHEY and CDR2 is SVGAGI. CDR3 residues: CASSIGSNYGYTF. CDR3 nucleotides: TGTGCCAGCAGCATAGGGAGTAACTATGGCTACACCTTC.

The count of this clone is one. The chain employs TRBV24-1 and TRBJ2-7, with D maybe TRBD2 (6 bases). Per germline, CDR1 KGHDR and CDR2 SFDVKD. The CDR3 contains 13 residues. With 7 bases removed from V and 5 bases from J, the gap between germline ends came to 14 bases. The CDR3 sequence is CATSGGARDEQYF. In nucleotides, the CDR3 is TGTGCCACCAGCGGGGGAGCGAGAGACGAGCAGTACTTC.

This chain joins TRBV10-3 and TRBJ2-7, with 10 bases fitting TRBD2. V gave up 6 bases and J gave up 0 bases; unmatched junction bases: 5. The CDR3 has 15 residues. The V gene's germline CDR1 is ENHRY and CDR2 SYGVKD. CDR3 sequence (DNA): TGTGCCATCAGGGAGCGGGAGGGCCTCTCCTACGAGCAGTACTTC. This translates into CAIREREGLSYEQYF.

This clone was counted only a few times. The genes are TRBV6-5 and TRBJ1-1; no clear D. The V end was cut by 11 bases, the J end by 7 bases, with 14 bases between. From germline, CDR1 is MNHEY and CDR2 SVGAGI. The CDR3 spans 11 residues. This CDR3 is CAVTRVREAFF. CDR3 in DNA: TGTGCCGTCACACGGGTGCGTGAAGCTTTCTTT.

The chain has TRBV7-2 and TRBJ2-2; no firm D call. CDR3 length: 15 amino acids. Trimming took 3 bases from V and 7 from J, leaving 15 bases between them. From germline, CDR1 is SGHTA and CDR2 FQGNSA. CDR3: CASSFAQSGLGELFF. CDR3 in DNA: TGTGCCAGCAGCTTCGCACAATCCGGCCTCGGGGAGCTGTTTTTT.

Here the CDR3 reads CASSSLSGTGPSYNEQFF. The CDR3 bases are TGCGCCAGCAGCTCATTATCCGGGACAGGTCCCTCCTACAATGAGCAGTTCTTC. This rearrangement joins TRBV5-1 to TRBJ2-1; TRBD1 matches at 8 bases. Per germline, CDR1 SGHRS and CDR2 YFSETQ. The CDR3 consists of 18 residues. V gave up 3 bases and J gave up 0 bases; unmatched junction bases: 11.

This clone was detected only once. V and J are TRBV6-2 or TRBV6-3 and TRBJ2-7; TRBD1 matches at 8 bases. Per germline, CDR1 MNHEY and CDR2 SVGEGT. Losses at the gene ends were 4 bases for V and 0 bases for J; bases not matched to a gene: 5. This CDR3 region has 15 residues. The CDR3 nucleotides read TGTGCCAGCAGTTCCCGACAGGGGTACTCCTACGAGCAGTACTTC. It encodes CASSSRQGYSYEQYF.